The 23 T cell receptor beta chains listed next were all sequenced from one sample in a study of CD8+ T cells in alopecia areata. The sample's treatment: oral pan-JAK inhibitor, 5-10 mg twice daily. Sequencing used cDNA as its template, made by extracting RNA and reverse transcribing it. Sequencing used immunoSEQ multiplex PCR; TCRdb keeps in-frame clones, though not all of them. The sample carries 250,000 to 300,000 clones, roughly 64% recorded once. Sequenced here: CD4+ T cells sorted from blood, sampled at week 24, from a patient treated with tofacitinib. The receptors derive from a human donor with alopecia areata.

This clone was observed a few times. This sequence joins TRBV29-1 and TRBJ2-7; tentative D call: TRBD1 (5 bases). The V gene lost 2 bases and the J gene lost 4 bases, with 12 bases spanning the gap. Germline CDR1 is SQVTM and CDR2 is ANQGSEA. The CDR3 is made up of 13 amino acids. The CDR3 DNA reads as TGCAGCGTTGAAAGGGGATCGTTGTACGAGCAGTACTTC. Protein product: CSVERGSLYEQYF.

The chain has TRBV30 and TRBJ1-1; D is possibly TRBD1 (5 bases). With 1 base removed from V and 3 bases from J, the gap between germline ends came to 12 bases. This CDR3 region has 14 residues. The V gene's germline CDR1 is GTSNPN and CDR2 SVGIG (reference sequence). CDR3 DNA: TGTGCCTGGAGTGCAAGGGGCAGGGACACTGAAGCTTTCTTT. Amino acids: CAWSARGRDTEAFF.

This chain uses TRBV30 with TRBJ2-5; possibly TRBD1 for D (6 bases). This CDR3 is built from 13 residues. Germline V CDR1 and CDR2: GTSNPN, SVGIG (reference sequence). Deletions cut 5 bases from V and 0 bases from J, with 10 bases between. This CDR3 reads CAWAGEYQETQYF. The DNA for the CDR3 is TGTGCCTGGGCAGGGGAGTACCAAGAGACCCAGTACTTC.

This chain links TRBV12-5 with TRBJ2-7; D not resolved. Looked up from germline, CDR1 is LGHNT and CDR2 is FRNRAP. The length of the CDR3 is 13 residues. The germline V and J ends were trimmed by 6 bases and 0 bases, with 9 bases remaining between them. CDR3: CASGLTSSYEQYF. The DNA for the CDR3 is TGTGCTAGTGGACTGACGAGCTCCTACGAGCAGTACTTC.

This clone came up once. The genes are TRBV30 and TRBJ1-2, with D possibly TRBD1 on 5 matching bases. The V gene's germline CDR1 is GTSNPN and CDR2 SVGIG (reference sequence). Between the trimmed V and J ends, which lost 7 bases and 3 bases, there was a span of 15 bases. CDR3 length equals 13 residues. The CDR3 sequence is CAYRTGGDYGYTF. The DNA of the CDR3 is TGTGCCTACCGTACTGGGGGGGACTATGGCTACACCTTC.

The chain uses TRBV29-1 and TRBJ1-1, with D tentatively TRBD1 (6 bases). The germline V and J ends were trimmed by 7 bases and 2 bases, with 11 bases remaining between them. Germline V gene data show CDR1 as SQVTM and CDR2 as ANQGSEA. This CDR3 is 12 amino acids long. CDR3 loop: CSAWTVNTEAFF. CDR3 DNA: TGCAGCGCCTGGACAGTAAACACTGAAGCTTTCTTT.

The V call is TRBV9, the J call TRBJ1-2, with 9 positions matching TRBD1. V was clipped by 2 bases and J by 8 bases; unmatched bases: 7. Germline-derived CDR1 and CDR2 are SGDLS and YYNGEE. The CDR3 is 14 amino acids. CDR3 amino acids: CASSVGGQGGGYTF. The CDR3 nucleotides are TGTGCCAGCAGCGTGGGGGGACAGGGTGGAGGCTACACCTTC.

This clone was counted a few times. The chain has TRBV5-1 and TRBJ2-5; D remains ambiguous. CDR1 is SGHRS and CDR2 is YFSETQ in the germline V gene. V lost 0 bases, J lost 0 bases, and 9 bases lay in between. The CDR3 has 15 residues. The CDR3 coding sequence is TGCGCCAGCAGCTTGGAGGGCAGTCACCAAGAGACCCAGTACTTC. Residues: CASSLEGSHQETQYF.

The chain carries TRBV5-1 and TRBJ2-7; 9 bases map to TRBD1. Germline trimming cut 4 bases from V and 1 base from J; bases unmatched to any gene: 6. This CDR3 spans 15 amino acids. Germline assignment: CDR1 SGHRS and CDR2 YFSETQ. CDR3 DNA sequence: TGCGCCAGCAGCCCTACAGGGGGCTTGTCCTACGAGCAGTACTTC. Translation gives CASSPTGGLSYEQYF.

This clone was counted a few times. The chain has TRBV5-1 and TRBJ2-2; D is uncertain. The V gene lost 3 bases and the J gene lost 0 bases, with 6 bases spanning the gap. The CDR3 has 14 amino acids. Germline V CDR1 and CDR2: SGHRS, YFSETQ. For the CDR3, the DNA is TGCGCCAGCAGCTCCGGATCGAACACCGGGGAGCTGTTTTTT. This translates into CASSSGSNTGELFF.

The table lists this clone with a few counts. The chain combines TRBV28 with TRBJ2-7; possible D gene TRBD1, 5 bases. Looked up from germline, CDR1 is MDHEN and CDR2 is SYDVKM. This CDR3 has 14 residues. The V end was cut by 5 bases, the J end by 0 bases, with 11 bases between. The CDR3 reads CASSPQGNSYEQYF. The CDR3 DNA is TGTGCCAGCAGTCCCCAGGGAAACTCCTACGAGCAGTACTTC.

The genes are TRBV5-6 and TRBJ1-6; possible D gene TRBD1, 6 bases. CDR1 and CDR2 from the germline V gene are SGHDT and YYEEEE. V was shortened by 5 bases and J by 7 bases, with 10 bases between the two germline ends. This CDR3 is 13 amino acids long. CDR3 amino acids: CASRTGQNSPLHF. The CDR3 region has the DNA TGTGCCAGCAGGACCGGACAGAATTCACCCCTCCACTTT.

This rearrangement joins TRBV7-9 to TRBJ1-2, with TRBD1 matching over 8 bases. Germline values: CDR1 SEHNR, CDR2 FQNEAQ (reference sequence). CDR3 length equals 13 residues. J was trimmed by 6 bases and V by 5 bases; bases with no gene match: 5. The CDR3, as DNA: TGTGCCAGCAGCCCCCCGACAGGGGATGGCTACACCTTC. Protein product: CASSPPTGDGYTF.

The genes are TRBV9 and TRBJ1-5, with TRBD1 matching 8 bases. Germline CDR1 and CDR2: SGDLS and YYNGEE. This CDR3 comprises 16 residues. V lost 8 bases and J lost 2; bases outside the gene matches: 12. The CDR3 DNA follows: TGTGCCAGTGACAGGGGCGACAATCAGGGCAATCAGCCCCAGCATTTT. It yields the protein CASDRGDNQGNQPQHF.

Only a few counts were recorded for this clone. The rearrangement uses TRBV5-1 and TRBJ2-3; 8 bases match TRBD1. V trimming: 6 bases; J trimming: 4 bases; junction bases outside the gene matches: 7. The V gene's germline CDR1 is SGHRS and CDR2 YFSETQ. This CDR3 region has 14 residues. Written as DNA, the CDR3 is TGCGCCAGCAAGATACAGGGACAGGCAGATACGCAGTATTTT. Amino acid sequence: CASKIQGQADTQYF.

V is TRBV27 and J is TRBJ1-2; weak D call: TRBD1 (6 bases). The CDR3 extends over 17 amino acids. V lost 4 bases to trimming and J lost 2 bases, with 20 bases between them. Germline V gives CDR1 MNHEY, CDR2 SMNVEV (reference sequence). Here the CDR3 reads CASSSIHAGGENYGYTF. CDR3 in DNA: TGTGCCAGCAGTTCCATCCACGCGGGGGGCGAAAACTATGGCTACACCTTC.

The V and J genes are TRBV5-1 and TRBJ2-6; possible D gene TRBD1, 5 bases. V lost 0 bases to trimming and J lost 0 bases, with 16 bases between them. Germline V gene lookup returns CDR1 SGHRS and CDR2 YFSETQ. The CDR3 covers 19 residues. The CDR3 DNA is TGCGCCAGCAGCTTGGTTCCTTCACCAAGGGGCTCTGGGGCCAACGTCCTGACTTTC. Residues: CASSLVPSPRGSGANVLTF.

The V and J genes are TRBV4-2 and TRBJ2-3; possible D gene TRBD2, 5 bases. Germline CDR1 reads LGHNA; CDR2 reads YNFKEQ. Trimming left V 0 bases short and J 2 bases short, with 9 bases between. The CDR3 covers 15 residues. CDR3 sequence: CASSQDRRITDTQYF. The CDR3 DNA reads TGTGCCAGCAGCCAAGATAGGAGGATCACAGATACGCAGTATTTT.

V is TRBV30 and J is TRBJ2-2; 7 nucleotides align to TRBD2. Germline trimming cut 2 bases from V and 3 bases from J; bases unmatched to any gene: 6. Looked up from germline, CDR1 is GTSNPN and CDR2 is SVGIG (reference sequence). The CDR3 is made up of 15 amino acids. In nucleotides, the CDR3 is TGTGCCTGGAGTTCTTGGGCGGGGGACACCGGGGAGCTGTTTTTT. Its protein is CAWSSWAGDTGELFF.

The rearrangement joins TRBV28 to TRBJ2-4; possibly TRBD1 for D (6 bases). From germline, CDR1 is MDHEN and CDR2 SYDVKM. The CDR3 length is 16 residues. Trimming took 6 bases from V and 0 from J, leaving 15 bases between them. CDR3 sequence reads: CASRKSGVLAKNIQYF. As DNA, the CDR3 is TGTGCCAGCAGAAAATCAGGGGTACTAGCCAAAAACATTCAGTACTTC.

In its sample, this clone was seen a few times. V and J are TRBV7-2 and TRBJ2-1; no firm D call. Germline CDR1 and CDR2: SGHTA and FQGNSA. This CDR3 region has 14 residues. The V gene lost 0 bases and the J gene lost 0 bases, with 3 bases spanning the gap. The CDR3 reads CASSLASSYNEQFF. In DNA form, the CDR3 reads TGTGCCAGCAGCTTAGCAAGCTCCTACAATGAGCAGTTCTTC.

CDR3 nucleotide sequence: TGCAGTGCTACGGAGCTAGATACGCAGTATTTT. Its protein product is CSATELDTQYF. The chain employs TRBV20-1 and TRBJ2-3; D not resolved. Trimming removed 4 bases at V and 5 bases at J, with 7 bases between. CDR3 length: 11 amino acids. Germline CDR1 is DFQATT and CDR2 is SNEGSKA (reference sequence).

CDR3 region: CASRADRTSYNEQFF. CDR3 nucleotide sequence: TGTGCCAGCAGAGCTGACAGGACCTCCTACAATGAGCAGTTCTTC. The V call is TRBV6-5, the J call TRBJ2-1; D possibly corresponds to TRBD1 (6 bases). Germline CDR1 reads MNHEY; CDR2 reads SVGAGI. The CDR3 is made up of 15 amino acids. V was trimmed by 6 bases and J by 0 bases, leaving 12 bases between them.